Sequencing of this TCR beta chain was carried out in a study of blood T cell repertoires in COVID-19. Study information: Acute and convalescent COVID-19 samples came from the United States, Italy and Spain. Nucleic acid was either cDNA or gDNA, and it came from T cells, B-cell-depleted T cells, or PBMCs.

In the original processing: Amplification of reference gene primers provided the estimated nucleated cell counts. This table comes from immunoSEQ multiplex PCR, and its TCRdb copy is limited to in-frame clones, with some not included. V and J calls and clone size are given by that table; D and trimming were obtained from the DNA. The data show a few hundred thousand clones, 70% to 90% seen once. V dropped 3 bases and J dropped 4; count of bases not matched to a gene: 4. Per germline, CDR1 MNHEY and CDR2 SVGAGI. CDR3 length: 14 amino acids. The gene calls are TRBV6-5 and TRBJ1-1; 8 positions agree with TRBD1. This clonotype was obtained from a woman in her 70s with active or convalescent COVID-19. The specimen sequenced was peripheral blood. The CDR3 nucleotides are TGTGCCAGCAGTTATCGCACAGGGGGCACTGAAGCTTTCTTT. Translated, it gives CASSYRTGGTEAFF.